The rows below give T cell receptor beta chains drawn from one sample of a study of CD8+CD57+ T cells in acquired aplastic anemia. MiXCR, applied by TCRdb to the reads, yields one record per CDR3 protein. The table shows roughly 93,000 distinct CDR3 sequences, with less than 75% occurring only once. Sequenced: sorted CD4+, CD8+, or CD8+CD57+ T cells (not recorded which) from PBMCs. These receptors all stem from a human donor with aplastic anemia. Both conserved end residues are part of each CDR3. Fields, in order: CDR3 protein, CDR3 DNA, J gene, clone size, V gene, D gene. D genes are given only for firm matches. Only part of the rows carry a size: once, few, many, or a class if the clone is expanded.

cdr3_aa: CASSIVGGTSGVEQFF
cdr3_nt: TGTGCCAGTAGTATAGTTGGGGGGACTAGCGGGGTAGAGCAGTTCTTC
j_call: TRBJ2-1
clone_size: NA
v_call: TRBV19
d_call: TRBD2

cdr3_aa: CASSHDSGGRNEQFF
cdr3_nt: TGTGCCAGCAGTCACGATAGCGGGGGAAGGAATGAGCAGTTCTTC
j_call: TRBJ2-1
clone_size: many
v_call: TRBV6-4
d_call: TRBD2

cdr3_aa: CASSSWTGLQETQYF
cdr3_nt: TGTGCCAGCAGTTCGTGGACAGGGCTCCAAGAGACCCAGTACTTC
j_call: TRBJ2-5
clone_size: NA
v_call: TRBV2
d_call: TRBD1

cdr3_aa: CASSLVPRQEAQYF
cdr3_nt: TGTGCCAGCAGCTTAGTGCCGCGACAAGAGGCCCAGTACTTC
j_call: TRBJ2-5
clone_size: NA
v_call: TRBV7-9
d_call: NA

cdr3_aa: CSAARQGRSYEQYF
cdr3_nt: TGCAGTGCTGCAAGACAGGGACGATCCTACGAGCAGTACTTC
j_call: TRBJ2-7
clone_size: NA
v_call: TRBV20-1
d_call: TRBD1

cdr3_aa: CSAARGVKAYEQYF
cdr3_nt: TGCAGCGCCGCACGAGGGGTTAAGGCCTACGAGCAGTACTTC
j_call: TRBJ2-7
clone_size: NA
v_call: TRBV29-1
d_call: NA

cdr3_aa: CSVELGDMGYEQYF
cdr3_nt: TGCAGCGTTGAACTGGGGGATATGGGCTACGAGCAGTACTTC
j_call: TRBJ2-7
clone_size: NA
v_call: TRBV29-1
d_call: NA

cdr3_aa: CASSQGAQEQYF
cdr3_nt: TGTGCCAGTAGTCAAGGAGCTCAGGAGCAGTACTTC
j_call: TRBJ2-7
clone_size: NA
v_call: TRBV19
d_call: NA

cdr3_aa: CSARDLPSLETQYF
cdr3_nt: TGCAGTGCTAGAGATTTGCCTAGTCTCGAGACCCAGTACTTC
j_call: TRBJ2-5
clone_size: NA
v_call: TRBV20-1
d_call: NA

cdr3_aa: CASDDSRLAGGETQYF
cdr3_nt: TGTGCCAGCGACGACTCGCGGCTAGCGGGAGGAGAGACCCAGTACTTC
j_call: TRBJ2-5
clone_size: NA
v_call: TRBV19
d_call: TRBD2

cdr3_aa: CASSPDKPVSPLHF
cdr3_nt: TGTGCCAGCAGTCCCGACAAGCCCGTTTCACCCCTCCACTTT
j_call: TRBJ1-6
clone_size: NA
v_call: TRBV14
d_call: NA

cdr3_aa: CASSVLGVGDTEAFF
cdr3_nt: TGTGCCAGCAGCGTACTCGGCGTGGGGGACACTGAAGCTTTCTTT
j_call: TRBJ1-1
clone_size: many
v_call: TRBV5-4
d_call: NA

cdr3_aa: CATSAQGWPQHF
cdr3_nt: TGTGCCACCAGTGCTCAAGGTTGGCCCCAGCATTTT
j_call: TRBJ1-5
clone_size: NA
v_call: TRBV24-1
d_call: NA

cdr3_aa: CASSTRRGQGQYF
cdr3_nt: TGTGCCAGTAGTACAAGGAGAGGACAGGGGCAGTACTTC
j_call: TRBJ2-7
clone_size: NA
v_call: TRBV25-1
d_call: TRBD1

cdr3_aa: CSARENEAEQYF
cdr3_nt: TGCAGTGCTAGAGAGAACGAGGCCGAGCAGTACTTC
j_call: TRBJ2-7
clone_size: many
v_call: TRBV20-1
d_call: NA

cdr3_aa: CSVEKTGNLAFF
cdr3_nt: TGTAGCGTTGAAAAAACAGGGAATTTAGCTTTCTTT
j_call: TRBJ1-1
clone_size: NA
v_call: TRBV29-1
d_call: NA

cdr3_aa: CASSSSPSTDTQHF
cdr3_nt: TGTGCCAGTAGCTCAAGTCCTAGCACAGATACGCAGCATTTT
j_call: TRBJ1-5
clone_size: NA
v_call: TRBV19
d_call: NA

cdr3_aa: CATSDWASPGELFF
cdr3_nt: TGTGCCACCAGTGATTGGGCTAGTCCCGGGGAGCTGTTTTTT
j_call: TRBJ2-2
clone_size: NA
v_call: TRBV24-1
d_call: NA

cdr3_aa: CSAGGGYRQTQYF
cdr3_nt: TGCAGTGCTGGGGGGGGGTACCGCCAGACGCAGTATTTT
j_call: TRBJ2-3
clone_size: NA
v_call: TRBV20-1
d_call: TRBD2

cdr3_aa: CATSDSGVFYGYTF
cdr3_nt: TGTGCCACCAGTGATTCCGGAGTCTTCTATGGCTACACCTTC
j_call: TRBJ1-2
clone_size: NA
v_call: TRBV24-1
d_call: NA

cdr3_aa: CASSVGGSPLRF
cdr3_nt: TGTGCCAGCAGTGTGGGGGGATCACCCCTCCGCTTT
j_call: TRBJ1-6
clone_size: NA
v_call: TRBV2
d_call: NA

cdr3_aa: CSASPQGGYGYTF
cdr3_nt: TGCAGTGCTAGCCCACAGGGAGGGTATGGCTACACCTTC
j_call: TRBJ1-2
clone_size: few
v_call: TRBV20-1
d_call: NA

cdr3_aa: CASSITWANTGELFF
cdr3_nt: TGTGCCAGTAGTATTACGTGGGCCAACACCGGGGAGCTGTTTTTT
j_call: TRBJ2-2
clone_size: NA
v_call: TRBV19
d_call: NA

cdr3_aa: CATSDPTGPVSGYTF
cdr3_nt: TGTGCCACCAGTGATCCCACGGGACCTGTCTCTGGCTACACCTTC
j_call: TRBJ1-2
clone_size: NA
v_call: TRBV24-1
d_call: NA

cdr3_aa: CASSERYFTDTQYF
cdr3_nt: TGCGCCAGCAGTGAGAGATACTTCACAGATACGCAGTATTTT
j_call: TRBJ2-3
clone_size: NA
v_call: TRBV10-2
d_call: NA

cdr3_aa: CASSSRPTGRQETQYF
cdr3_nt: TGTGCCAGTAGCTCAAGACCTACAGGGCGTCAAGAGACCCAGTACTTC
j_call: TRBJ2-5
clone_size: NA
v_call: TRBV19
d_call: NA